The table lists the clone carrying this T cell receptor (beta chain) with a few counts. Antigen specificity is unknown. The data were obtained in a study of blood T cells in healthy people across ages. Study-wide findings and caveats: Per million T cells, TCR beta diversity dropped roughly linearly as age increased. Diversity of TCR beta correlated strongly with naive T cell percentage. Investigators viewed diversity estimates from one million T cells as underestimates, the study reported.

The V end lost 5 bases, the J end lost 9 bases, and 17 bases lay between the germline ends. This CDR3 has 13 residues. Germline V gives CDR1 DFQATT, CDR2 SNEGSKA (reference sequence). Then a second PCR, running about 6 to 11 cycles, was carried out with a sample-barcoded 5' primer and a J-beta primer mix. MiXCR, applied by TCRdb to the 5' RACE reads, yields one record per CDR3 protein. In the table there are about 1.7 million distinct CDR3 sequences, under 30% of which are singletons. The chain employs TRBV20-1 and TRBJ2-1, with D possibly matching TRBD1 (5 bases). The sample taken for sequencing was blood. The TCR was taken from a woman in her 30s in good health. Written as DNA, the CDR3 is TGCAGTGCTCATGTAGGACAAAGGGCTGAGCAGTTCTTC. It specifies CSAHVGQRAEQFF.